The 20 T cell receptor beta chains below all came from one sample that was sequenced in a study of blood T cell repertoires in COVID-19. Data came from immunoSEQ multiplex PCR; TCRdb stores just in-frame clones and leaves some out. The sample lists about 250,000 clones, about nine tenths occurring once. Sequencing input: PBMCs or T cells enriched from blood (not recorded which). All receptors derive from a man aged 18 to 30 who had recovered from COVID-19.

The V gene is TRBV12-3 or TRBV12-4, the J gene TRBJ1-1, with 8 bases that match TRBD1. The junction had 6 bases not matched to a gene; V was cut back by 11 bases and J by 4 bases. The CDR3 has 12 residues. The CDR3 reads CAVRGRGTEAFF. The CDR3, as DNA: TGTGCCGTCAGGGGGCGAGGCACTGAAGCTTTCTTT.

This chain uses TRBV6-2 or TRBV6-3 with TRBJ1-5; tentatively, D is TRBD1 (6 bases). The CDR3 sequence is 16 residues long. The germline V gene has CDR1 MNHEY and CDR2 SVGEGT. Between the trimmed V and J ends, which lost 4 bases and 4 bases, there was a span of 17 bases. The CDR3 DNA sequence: TGTGCCAGCAGTTCCCGGACAGCCCTTGGTAATCAGCCCCAGCATTTT. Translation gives CASSSRTALGNQPQHF.

Written as DNA, the CDR3 is TGTGCCACCAGCAGAGATTTCTCCGGGACAGAGAGCTACGAGCAGTACTTC. Protein: CATSRDFSGTESYEQYF. V gene TRBV15 combines with J gene TRBJ2-7; 7 bases match TRBD1. The CDR3 contains 17 residues. Germline V gene sequence: CDR1 LNHNV, CDR2 YYDKDF (reference sequence). Losses at the gene ends were 0 bases for V and 3 bases for J; bases not matched to a gene: 11.

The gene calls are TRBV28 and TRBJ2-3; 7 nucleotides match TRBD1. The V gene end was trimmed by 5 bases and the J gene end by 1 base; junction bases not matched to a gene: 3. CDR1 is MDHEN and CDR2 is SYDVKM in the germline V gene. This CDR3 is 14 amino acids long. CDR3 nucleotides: TGTGCCAGCAGTCGCCAGGGGGGCACAGATACGCAGTATTTT. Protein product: CASSRQGGTDTQYF.

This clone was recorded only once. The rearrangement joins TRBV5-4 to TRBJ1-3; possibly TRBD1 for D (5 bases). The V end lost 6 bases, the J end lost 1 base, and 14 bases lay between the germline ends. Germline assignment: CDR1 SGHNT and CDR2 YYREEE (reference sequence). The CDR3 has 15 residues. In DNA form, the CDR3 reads TGTGCCAGCACCCGGCGTGGGGGGTCTGGAAACACCATATATTTT. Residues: CASTRRGGSGNTIYF.

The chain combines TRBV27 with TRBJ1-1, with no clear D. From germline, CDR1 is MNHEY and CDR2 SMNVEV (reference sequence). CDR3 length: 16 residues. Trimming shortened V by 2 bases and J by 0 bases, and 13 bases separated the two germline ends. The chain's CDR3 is CASSLGQPLMNTEAFF. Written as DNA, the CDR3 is TGTGCCAGCAGTTTAGGGCAGCCTCTAATGAACACTGAAGCTTTCTTT.

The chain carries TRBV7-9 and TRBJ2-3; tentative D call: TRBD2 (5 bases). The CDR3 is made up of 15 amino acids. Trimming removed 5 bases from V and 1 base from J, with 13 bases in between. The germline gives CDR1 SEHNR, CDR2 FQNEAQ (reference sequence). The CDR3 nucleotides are TGTGCCAGCAGCACCGTTCTAGCCGGCACAGATACGCAGTATTTT. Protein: CASSTVLAGTDTQYF. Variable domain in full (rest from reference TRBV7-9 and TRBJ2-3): DTGVSQNPRHKITKRGQNVTFRCDPISEHNRLYWYRQTLGQGPEFLTYFQNEAQLEKSRLLSDRFSAERPKGSFSTLEIQRTEQGDSAMYLCASSTVLAGTDTQYFGPGTRLTVL.

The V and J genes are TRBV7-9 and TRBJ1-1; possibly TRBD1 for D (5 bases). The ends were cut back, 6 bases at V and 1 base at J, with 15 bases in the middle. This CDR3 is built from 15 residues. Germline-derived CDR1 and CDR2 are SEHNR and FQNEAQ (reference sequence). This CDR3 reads CASRPTLGGNTEAFF. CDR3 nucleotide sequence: TGTGCCAGCAGACCTACGCTCGGGGGGAACACTGAAGCTTTCTTT.

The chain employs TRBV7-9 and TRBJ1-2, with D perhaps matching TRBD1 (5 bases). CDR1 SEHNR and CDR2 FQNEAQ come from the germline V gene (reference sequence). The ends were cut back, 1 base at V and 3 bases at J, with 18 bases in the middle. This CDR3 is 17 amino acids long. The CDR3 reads CASSLEGKKQGDYGYTF. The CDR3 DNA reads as TGTGCCAGCAGCTTAGAGGGGAAAAAGCAGGGTGACTATGGCTACACCTTC.

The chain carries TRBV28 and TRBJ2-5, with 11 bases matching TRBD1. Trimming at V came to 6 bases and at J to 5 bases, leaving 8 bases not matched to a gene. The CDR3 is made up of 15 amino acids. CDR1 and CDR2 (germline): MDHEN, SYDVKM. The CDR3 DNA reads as TGTGCCAGCAGGCTGCCGGACAGGGGGCATGAGACCCAGTACTTC. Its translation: CASRLPDRGHETQYF.

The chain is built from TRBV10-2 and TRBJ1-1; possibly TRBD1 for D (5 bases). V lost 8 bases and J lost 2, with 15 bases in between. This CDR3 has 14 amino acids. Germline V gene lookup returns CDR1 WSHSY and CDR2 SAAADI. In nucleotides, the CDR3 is TGCGCCAGCCTACCTGGGGCCTCTAACACTGAAGCTTTCTTT. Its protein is CASLPGASNTEAFF.

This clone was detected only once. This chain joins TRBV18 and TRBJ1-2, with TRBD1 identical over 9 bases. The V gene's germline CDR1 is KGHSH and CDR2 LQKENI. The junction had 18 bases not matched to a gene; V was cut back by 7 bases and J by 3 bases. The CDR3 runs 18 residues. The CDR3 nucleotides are TGTGCCAGCTTAAAGACCAGCGCACAGGGGGCAGAGGACTATGGCTACACCTTC. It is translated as CASLKTSAQGAEDYGYTF.

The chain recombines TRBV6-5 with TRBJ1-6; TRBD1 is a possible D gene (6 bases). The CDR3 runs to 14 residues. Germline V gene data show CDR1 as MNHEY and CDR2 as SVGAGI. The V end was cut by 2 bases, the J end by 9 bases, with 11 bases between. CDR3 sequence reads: CASSYRGHLSPLHF. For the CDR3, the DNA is TGTGCCAGCAGTTACAGGGGACACCTTTCACCCCTCCACTTT.

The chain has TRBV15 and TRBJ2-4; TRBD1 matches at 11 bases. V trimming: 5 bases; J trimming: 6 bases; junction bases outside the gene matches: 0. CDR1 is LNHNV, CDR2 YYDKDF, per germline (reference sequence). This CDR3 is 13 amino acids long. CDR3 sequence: CATSGQGANIQYF. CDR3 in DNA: TGTGCCACCAGCGGACAGGGGGCAAACATTCAGTACTTC.

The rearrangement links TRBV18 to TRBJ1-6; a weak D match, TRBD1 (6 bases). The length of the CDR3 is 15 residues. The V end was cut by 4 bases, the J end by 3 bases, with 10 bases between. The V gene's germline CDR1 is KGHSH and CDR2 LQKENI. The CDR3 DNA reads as TGTGCCAGCTCACGAACGACAGGCTATAATTCACCCCTCCACTTT. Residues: CASSRTTGYNSPLHF.

The CDR3 nucleotides are TGTGCCTGGGGAAACAGGGGGGGGAATCAGCCCCAGCATTTT. It is translated as CAWGNRGGNQPQHF. The genes are TRBV30 and TRBJ1-5; 8 bases fit TRBD1. Trimming cost V 5 bases and J 4 bases; bases outside gene matches: 7. Germline CDR1 GTSNPN, CDR2 SVGIG (reference sequence). The CDR3 loop spans 14 amino acids.

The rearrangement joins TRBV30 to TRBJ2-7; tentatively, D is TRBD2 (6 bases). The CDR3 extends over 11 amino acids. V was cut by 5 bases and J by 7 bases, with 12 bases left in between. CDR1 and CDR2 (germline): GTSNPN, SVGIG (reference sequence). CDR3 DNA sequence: TGTGCCTGGGGGGAAGGGAGGGAGCAGTACTTC. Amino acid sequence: CAWGEGREQYF.

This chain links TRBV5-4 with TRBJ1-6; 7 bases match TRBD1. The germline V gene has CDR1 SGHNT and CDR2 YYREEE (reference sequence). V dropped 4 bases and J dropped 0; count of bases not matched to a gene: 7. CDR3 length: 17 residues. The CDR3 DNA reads TGTGCCAGCAGCCCAGAGGGACAGAGCTCCTATAATTCACCCCTCCACTTT. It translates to CASSPEGQSSYNSPLHF.

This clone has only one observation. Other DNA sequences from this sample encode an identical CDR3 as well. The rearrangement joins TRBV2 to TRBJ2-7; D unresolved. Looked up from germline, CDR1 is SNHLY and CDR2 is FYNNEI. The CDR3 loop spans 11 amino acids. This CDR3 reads CASGSSYEQYF. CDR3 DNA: TGTGCGAGTGGTTCCTCCTACGAGCAGTACTTC. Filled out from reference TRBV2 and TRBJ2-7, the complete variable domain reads EPEVTQTPSHQVTQMGQEVILRCVPISNHLYFYWYRQILGQKVEFLVSFYNNEISEKSEIFDDQFSVERPDGSNFTLKIRSTKLEDSAMYFCASGSSYEQYFGPGTRLTVT.

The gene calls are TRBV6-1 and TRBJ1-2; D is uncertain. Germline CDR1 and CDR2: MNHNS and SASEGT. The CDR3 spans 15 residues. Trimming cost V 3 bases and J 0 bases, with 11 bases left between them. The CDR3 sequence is CASSETLRTNYGYTF. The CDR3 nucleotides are TGTGCCAGCAGTGAGACACTGCGAACTAACTATGGCTACACCTTC.